This passage covers 16 T cell receptor beta chains from one sample sequenced in a study of T cell responses to AZD1222 COVID-19 vaccine. Using immunoSEQ multiplex PCR, the repertoire was profiled, and TCRdb retains in-frame clones only, with some absent. The data show 150,000 to 200,000 clones, roughly 91% seen once. Here the sequenced sample was peripheral blood, taken 28 days after the second AZD1222 dose. These receptors were collected from an adult who received the AZD1222 COVID-19 vaccine.

This chain uses TRBV6-5 with TRBJ1-1; 7 nucleotides align to TRBD1. The ends lost 6 bases at V and 3 bases at J; junction bases unmatched: 4. This CDR3 spans 13 amino acids. Per the germline V gene, CDR1 is MNHEY and CDR2 is SVGAGI. The CDR3 sequence: CASSRDRDTEAFF. CDR3 nucleotide sequence: TGTGCCAGCAGCCGGGACAGAGACACTGAAGCTTTCTTT.

This clone was seen once. V usage is TRBV10-3 and J usage is TRBJ2-7; D is perhaps TRBD1 (6 bases). This CDR3 comprises 14 residues. Deletions cut 5 bases from V and 0 bases from J, with 11 bases between. CDR1 and CDR2 from the germline V gene are ENHRY and SYGVKD. The CDR3 protein is CAISQDSSSYEQYF. CDR3 nucleotide sequence: TGTGCCATCAGTCAGGACAGTTCCTCCTACGAGCAGTACTTC.

The chain combines TRBV11-2 with TRBJ1-4, with 8 nucleotides matching TRBD1. Per the germline V gene, CDR1 is SGHAT and CDR2 is FQNNGV. After removal of 3 bases from V and 8 bases from J, the junction contained 5 bases not matched to a gene. The CDR3 is made up of 14 amino acids. The CDR3 coding sequence is TGTGCCAGCAGCTTCGGGACAGGACAAGAAAAACTGTTTTTT. Protein: CASSFGTGQEKLFF.

This chain uses TRBV29-1 with TRBJ2-1; 9 bases are shared with TRBD2. This CDR3 spans 12 amino acids. The germline V gene encodes CDR1 SQVTM and CDR2 ANQGSEA. J was trimmed by 6 bases and V by 7 bases; bases with no gene match: 4. The CDR3, as DNA: TGCAGCGGCGGGAGGGCCGCCAATGAGCAGTTCTTC. Translation: CSGGRAANEQFF.

V gene TRBV21-1 combines with J gene TRBJ2-3; TRBD2 is the table's D call, not checked against the DNA. TRBV21-1 is labeled a pseudogene. There are 15 residues in the CDR3. The DNA for the CDR3 is TGTGCCAGCAGCCAAAGTGGTCCCCTCGCGGATACGCAGTATTTT. Protein sequence: CASSQSGPLADTQYF.

The rearrangement links TRBV20-1 to TRBJ2-5, with D hard to call. Germline V CDR1 and CDR2: DFQATT, SNEGSKA (reference sequence). The length of the CDR3 is 11 residues. Trimming shortened V by 1 base and J by 2 bases, and 2 bases separated the two germline ends. CDR3 in amino acids: CSARGQETQYF. The CDR3 DNA is TGCAGTGCTAGAGGGCAAGAGACCCAGTACTTC.

The chain employs TRBV5-8 and TRBJ1-5; 10 bases are shared with TRBD1. The CDR3 loop spans 15 amino acids. The J segment lost 6 bases and the V segment lost 4 bases, leaving 7 bases of the junction unmatched. Germline V gene sequence: CDR1 SGHTS, CDR2 YDEGEE. The CDR3 loop reads CASSIDRGLGQPQHF. The CDR3 DNA follows: TGTGCCAGCAGCATCGACAGGGGGCTCGGTCAGCCCCAGCATTTT.

V usage is TRBV10-3 and J usage is TRBJ1-6; 8 bases match TRBD1. Germline CDR1 is ENHRY and CDR2 is SYGVKD. CDR3 size: 15 residues. The V and J ends lost 3 bases and 5 bases, in that order; junction bases with no gene match: 3. The CDR3 nucleotides read TGTGCCATCAGTGATGGACAGGGAGATAATTCACCCCTCCACTTT. It encodes CAISDGQGDNSPLHF.

V gene TRBV4-1 combines with J gene TRBJ2-7, with D tentatively TRBD1 or TRBD2 (5 bases each). The V and J ends lost 6 bases and 0 bases respectively, with 18 bases between them. The length of the CDR3 is 16 residues. Germline V gene sequence: CDR1 MGHRA, CDR2 YSYEKL. In DNA form, the CDR3 reads TGCGCCAGCAGGCGGACCGGGACGGCGAGCTCCTACGAGCAGTACTTC. This encodes CASRRTGTASSYEQYF.

The chain employs TRBV4-2 and TRBJ2-7; 10 bases map to TRBD2. Germline V lookup: CDR1 LGHNA, CDR2 YNFKEQ. The V and J ends lost 4 bases and 3 bases, in that order; junction bases with no gene match: 6. This CDR3 spans 15 amino acids. CDR3 protein: CASSPTGTSDYEQYF. The CDR3 bases are TGTGCCAGCAGCCCCACCGGGACTAGCGACTACGAGCAGTACTTC.

This clone was found once. The chain has TRBV5-1 and TRBJ2-1; 12 nucleotides line up with TRBD2. Germline trimming cut 7 bases from V and 8 bases from J; bases unmatched to any gene: 16. The CDR3 spans 17 residues. Germline-derived CDR1 and CDR2 are SGHRS and YFSETQ. CDR3 nucleotide sequence: TGCGCCAGCTCCCGGCCGTCGACTAGCGGGAGTGATGATGAGCAGTTCTTC. It specifies CASSRPSTSGSDDEQFF.

The chain combines TRBV28 with TRBJ2-1, with D tentatively TRBD2 (7 bases). The CDR3 is made up of 15 amino acids. With 3 bases removed from V and 9 bases from J, the gap between germline ends came to 18 bases. In germline, CDR1 is MDHEN, CDR2 SYDVKM. CDR3: CASSFRRGGGREQFF. In DNA form, the CDR3 reads TGTGCCAGCAGTTTTAGGCGGGGAGGGGGTCGTGAGCAGTTCTTC.

The table lists this clone with a count of one. The chain uses TRBV19 and TRBJ2-5, with D unresolved. CDR1 LNHDA and CDR2 SQIVND come from the germline V gene (reference sequence). There are 12 residues in the CDR3. The V end lost 3 bases, the J end lost 5 bases, and 7 bases lay between the germline ends. CDR3 sequence: CASSIDGETQYF. The CDR3 DNA reads TGTGCCAGTAGTATCGACGGGGAGACCCAGTACTTC.

This clone occurred once. The chain is built from TRBV28 and TRBJ2-7; 11 nucleotides match TRBD2. J gave up 5 bases and V 5 bases, and 5 bases lay outside the gene matches. CDR3 size: 14 residues. Germline V gives CDR1 MDHEN, CDR2 SYDVKM. This CDR3 is CASSPSGGTHEQYF. CDR3 nucleotide sequence: TGTGCCAGCAGTCCTAGCGGGGGGACCCACGAGCAGTACTTC.

This clone appeared a single time. The chain couples TRBV24-1 to TRBJ2-3; 9 bases are shared with TRBD2. The V gene end was trimmed by 4 bases and the J gene end by 15 bases; junction bases not matched to a gene: 13. Germline-derived CDR1 and CDR2 are KGHDR and SFDVKD. The CDR3 loop spans 14 amino acids. The CDR3 nucleotides are TGTGCCACCAGTGACCCGACGCTAGCGGGGCGGATTTATTTT. It encodes CATSDPTLAGRIYF.

In its sample, this clone was seen a few times. CDR3 in amino acids: CASSLMGGQPQHF. In DNA, the CDR3 is TGTGCCAGCAGCTTAATGGGAGGGCAGCCCCAGCATTTT. The rearrangement joins TRBV7-2 to TRBJ1-5; no reliable D call. Trimming removed 2 bases from V and 7 bases from J, with 9 bases in between. CDR3 length: 13 amino acids. From germline, CDR1 is SGHTA and CDR2 FQGNSA.